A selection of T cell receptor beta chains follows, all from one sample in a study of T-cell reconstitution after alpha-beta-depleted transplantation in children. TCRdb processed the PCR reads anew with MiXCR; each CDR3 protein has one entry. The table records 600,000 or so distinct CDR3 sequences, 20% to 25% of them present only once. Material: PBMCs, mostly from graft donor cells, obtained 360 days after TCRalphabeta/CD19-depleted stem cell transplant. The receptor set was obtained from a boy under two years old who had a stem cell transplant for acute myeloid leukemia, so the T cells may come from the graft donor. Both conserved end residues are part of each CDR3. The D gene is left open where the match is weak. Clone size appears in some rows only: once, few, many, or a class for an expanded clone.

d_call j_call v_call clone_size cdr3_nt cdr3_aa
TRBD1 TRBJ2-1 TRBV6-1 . TGTGCCAGCAGAGGGACAGTCTACAATGAGCAGTTCTTC CASRGTVYNEQFF
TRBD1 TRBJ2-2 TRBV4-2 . TGTGCCAGCAGCCTAGACAGGGAAACCGGGGAGCTGTTTTTT CASSLDRETGELFF
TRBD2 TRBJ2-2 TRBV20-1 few TGCAGTGCTAGCCGTAGCGGGGGCCCCGATAACACCGGGGAGCTGTTTTTT CSASRSGGPDNTGELFF
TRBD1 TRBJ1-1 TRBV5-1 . TGCGCCAGCAGCTTGGAGACAGGGGGCGTGGGTGAAGCTTTCTTT CASSLETGGVGEAFF
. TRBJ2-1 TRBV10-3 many TGTGCCATCAGCCAACCTGGACCTATAGATTTCGCCGTTTCCTCCTACAATGAGCAGTTCTTC CAISQPGPIDFAVSSYNEQFF
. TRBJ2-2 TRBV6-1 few TGTGCCAGCGCACTTACGGGGAACACCGGGGAGCTGTTTTTT CASALTGNTGELFF
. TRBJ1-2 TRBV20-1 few TGCAGTGCTAGAAAGGCCGACTATGGCTACACCTTC CSARKADYGYTF
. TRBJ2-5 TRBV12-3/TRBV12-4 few TGTGCCAGCAGCCCCGACAGGCCCTTGTACCAAGAGACCCAGTACTTC CASSPDRPLYQETQYF
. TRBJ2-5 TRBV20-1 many TGCAGTGCTAGAGCCCCAGGCGGAGGGGCAGAGACCCAGTACTTC CSARAPGGGAETQYF
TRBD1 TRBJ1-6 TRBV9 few TGTGCCAGCAGCCCTCGCGGGACAGGGAATTCACCCCTCCACTTT CASSPRGTGNSPLHF
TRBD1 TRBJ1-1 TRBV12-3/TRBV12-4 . TGTGCCAGCAGTTTAACAGGGGGCCTGCACACTGAAGCTTTCTTT CASSLTGGLHTEAFF
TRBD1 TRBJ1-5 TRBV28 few TGTGCCAGCAGTTTGCTTGAGGACAGGCTCAATCAGCCCCAGCATTTT CASSLLEDRLNQPQHF
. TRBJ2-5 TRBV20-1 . TGCAGTGCTAGAGGGGGAACGTTCCAAGAGACCCAGTACTTC CSARGGTFQETQYF
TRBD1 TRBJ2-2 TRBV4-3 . TGCGCCAGTTCCTCTGGAGGGACAGGGAACACCGGGGAGCTGTTTTTT CASSSGGTGNTGELFF
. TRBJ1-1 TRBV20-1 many TGCAGTGCTAGAGGACGGGTGAACACTGAAGCTTTCTTT CSARGRVNTEAFF
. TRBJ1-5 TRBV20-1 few TGCAGTGCGGGAGGGCATCAGCCCCAGCATTTT CSAGGHQPQHF
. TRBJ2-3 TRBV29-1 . TGCAGCGTTGAGGACCGGTTTAAGTCTAGCACAGATACGCAGTATTTT CSVEDRFKSSTDTQYF
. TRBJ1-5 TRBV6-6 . TGTGCCAGCAGTAAGTTCCCGGCAGCGGGCCCGAAACAGCCCCAGCATTTT CASSKFPAAGPKQPQHF
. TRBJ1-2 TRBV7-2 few TGTGCCAGCAACCTAGGGGGGTCACTGAGCTACACCTTC CASNLGGSLSYTF
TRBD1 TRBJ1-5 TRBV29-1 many TGCAGCGTTGGGGGGACAGGGACTCAGCCCCAGCATTTT CSVGGTGTQPQHF
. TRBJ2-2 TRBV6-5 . TGTGCCAGCAGTTACTCGAAACAGGCCTTCACCGGGGAGCTGTTTTTT CASSYSKQAFTGELFF
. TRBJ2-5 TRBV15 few TGTGCCACCAGCAGAGTGGGCGACGGTGGGGGTCCAGAGACCCAGTACTTC CATSRVGDGGGPETQYF
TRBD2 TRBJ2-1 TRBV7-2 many TGTGCCAGCAGCTTAGCGAGCACTAATCCGGGACTAGCGGGGTATGAGCAGTTCTTC CASSLASTNPGLAGYEQFF
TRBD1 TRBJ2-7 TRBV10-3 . TGTGCCATTGGGAGGGACAGGGGTGCCGAGCAGTACTTC CAIGRDRGAEQYF
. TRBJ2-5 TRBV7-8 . TGTGCCAGCAGCTTAGTTCGACTCCGAACGGTAGAGACCCAGTACTTC CASSLVRLRTVETQYF
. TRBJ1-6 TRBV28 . TGTGCCAGCAGTTTCGAAAGTGATTCACCCCTCCACTTT CASSFESDSPLHF
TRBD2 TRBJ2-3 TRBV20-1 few TGCAGTGCTCGGAACTCGGGGGGGCATGGTACGCAGTATTTT CSARNSGGHGTQYF
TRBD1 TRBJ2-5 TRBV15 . TGTGCCACCAGCAGAGTGGGGACAGCGAGGGATGCCCAGTACTTC CATSRVGTARDAQYF
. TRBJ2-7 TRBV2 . TGTGCCGCCCGACCCGGGACTGGCAGGCGCGAGCAGTACTTC CAARPGTGRREQYF
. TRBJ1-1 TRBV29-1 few TGCAGCGTCCCTACGAACACTGAAGCTTTCTTT CSVPTNTEAFF
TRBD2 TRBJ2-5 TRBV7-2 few TGTGCCAGCAGCTTACGGCGGGGGGAAGAGACCCAGTACTTC CASSLRRGEETQYF
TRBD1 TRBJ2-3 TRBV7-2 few TGTGCCAGCAGCTTATCAGGACAGGGGGGGCCTCACGGTACGCAGTATTTT CASSLSGQGGPHGTQYF
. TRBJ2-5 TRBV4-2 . TGTGCCAGCAGCGGGGGTGGGGAGACCCAGTACTTC CASSGGGETQYF
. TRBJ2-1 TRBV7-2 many TGTGCCAGCAGCTCTTCCGGGACACACAAAAGGCGCGATGAGCAGTTCTTC CASSSSGTHKRRDEQFF
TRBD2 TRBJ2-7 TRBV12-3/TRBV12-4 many TGTGCCAGCAGTTCCCGACTAGCGGTGAGCTCCTACGAGCAGTACTTC CASSSRLAVSSYEQYF
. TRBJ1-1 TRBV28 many TGTGCCAGCAGTTTATGGGGCAGCGAAGCTTTCTTT CASSLWGSEAFF
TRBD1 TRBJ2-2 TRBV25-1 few TGTGCCAGCGCCGACAGGGGGAACACCGGGGAGCTGTTTTTT CASADRGNTGELFF
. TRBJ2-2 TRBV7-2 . TGTGCCAGCAGCTTCACAGGGTTCGGTGACACCGGGGAGCTGTTTTTT CASSFTGFGDTGELFF
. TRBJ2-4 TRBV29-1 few TGCAGCGTTGTCGGGACCAAAAACATTCAGTACTTC CSVVGTKNIQYF
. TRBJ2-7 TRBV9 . TGTGCCAGCAGCGTAGAAGGGGGAGGCACCTACGAGCAGTACTTC CASSVEGGGTYEQYF
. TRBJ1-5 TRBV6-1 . TGTGCCAGCAGTGAAAGAGGACAGAGCAATCAGCCCCAGCATTTT CASSERGQSNQPQHF
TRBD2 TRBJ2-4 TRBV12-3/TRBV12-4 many TGTGCCAGCAGCCTGGGGGGGGAAAACATTCAGTACTTC CASSLGGENIQYF
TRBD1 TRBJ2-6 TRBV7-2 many TGTGCCAGCAGCTTAGCTGCGACAGGGTCCTCTGGGGCCAACGTCCTGACTTTC CASSLAATGSSGANVLTF
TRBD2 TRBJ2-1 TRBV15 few TGTGCCACCAGCCCTGGGACTAGCGGTCCGAGGGAGCAGTTCTTC CATSPGTSGPREQFF
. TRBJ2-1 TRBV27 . TGTGCCAGCCTTCATAGGGGCGGGGAATCCTACAATGAGCAGTTCTTC CASLHRGGESYNEQFF
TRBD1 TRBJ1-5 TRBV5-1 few TGCGCCAGCAGCCGAGGGACAGGGGAGGCTCAGCCCCAGCATTTT CASSRGTGEAQPQHF
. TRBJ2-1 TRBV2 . TGTGCCAGCATGGTGCGGGGTTCCTACAATGAGCAGTTCTTC CASMVRGSYNEQFF
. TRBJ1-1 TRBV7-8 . TGTGCCAGCAGCTCGGGACACCTTGAAGCTTTCTTT CASSSGHLEAFF
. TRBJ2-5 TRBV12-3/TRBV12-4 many TGTGCCAGCCAGACCCAAGGGCCATTGGGGACCCAGTACTTC CASQTQGPLGTQYF
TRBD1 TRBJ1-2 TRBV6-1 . TGTGCCAGCTCGCGACAGGGGACAGCTAACTATGGCTACACCTTC CASSRQGTANYGYTF
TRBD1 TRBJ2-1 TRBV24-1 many TGTGCCACCAGTGGCGGGACAGGTAGAGGTTACAATGAGCAGTTCTTC CATSGGTGRGYNEQFF
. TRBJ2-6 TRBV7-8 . TGTGCCAGCAGCACTTTCCAGGTAGCTGGGGCCAACGTCCTGACTTTC CASSTFQVAGANVLTF
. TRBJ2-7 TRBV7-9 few TGTGCCAGCAGCTTATGCTGGGGATGGCTTGAGTGTGACGAGCAGTACTTC CASSLCWGWLECDEQYF